A selection of T cell receptor beta chains follows, all from one sample in a study of blood T cell repertoires in COVID-19. TCRdb keeps only in-frame clones here, not all; method: immunoSEQ multiplex PCR. This sample yields 150,000 to 200,000 clones, of which 89% are seen a single time; 2% to 2.5% belongs to the top ten. Sequencing was carried out using PBMCs or T cells enriched from blood (not recorded which). The source of these receptors is a middle-aged woman with acute COVID-19. Both conserved end residues are part of each CDR3. The D gene is left open where the match is weak. The size of a clone is reported for some rows only, either as once, few or many, or as a class for expanded clones.

d_call	clone_size	v_call	j_call	cdr3_nt	cdr3_aa
TRBD2	.	TRBV28	TRBJ2-1	TGTGCCAGCAGTGACGGGACTAGCGGGGGCTATGAGCAGTTCTTC	CASSDGTSGGYEQFF
.	.	TRBV7-2	TRBJ2-5	TGTGCCAGCAGCTTATCCAGCCAAGAGACCCAGTACTTC	CASSLSSQETQYF
.	.	TRBV3-1/TRBV3-2	TRBJ1-3	TGTGCCAGCAGCCAATCGCAGGGGGGAAACACCATATATTTT	CASSQSQGGNTIYF
.	.	TRBV27	TRBJ1-5	TGTGCCAGCAGTCAACAGGGAGTCTTCAATCAGCCCCAGCATTTT	CASSQQGVFNQPQHF
.	few	TRBV28	TRBJ2-5	TGTGCCAGCAGTGCCCGCGGAGGCAGCCAAGAGACCCAGTACTTC	CASSARGGSQETQYF
TRBD1	.	TRBV11-2	TRBJ2-7	TGTGCCAGCAGCACAGGGACAGTGTACGAGCAGTACTTC	CASSTGTVYEQYF
.	.	TRBV7-6	TRBJ2-1	TGTGCCAGCAGCACCCGACAGGGAGTAGCGGCTAGCTCCTACAATGAGCAGTTCTTC	CASSTRQGVAASSYNEQFF
.	once	TRBV4-1	TRBJ1-1	TGCGCCAGCAGCCACCCTACAGGGTCTTCTGAAGCTTTCTTT	CASSHPTGSSEAFF
.	.	TRBV3-1/TRBV3-2	TRBJ1-6	TGTGCCAGCAGCCAAGTCGATTCACCCCTCCACTTT	CASSQVDSPLHF
TRBD1	.	TRBV10-1	TRBJ2-7	TGCGCCAGCAGTGAGCCTTCACGACAGGGATCCTACTCCTACGAGCAGTACTTC	CASSEPSRQGSYSYEQYF
TRBD2	.	TRBV9	TRBJ2-7	TGTGCCAGCAGCGGTAGCGGGGCTACCTACGAGCAGTACTTC	CASSGSGATYEQYF
.	.	TRBV10-1	TRBJ2-5	TGCGCCAGCGGGTGGCGGAAGACCCAGTACTTC	CASGWRKTQYF
.	.	TRBV3-1/TRBV3-2	TRBJ1-6	TGTGCCAGCAGCCAAATCGCGAGCTCCTATAATTCACCCCTCCACTTT	CASSQIASSYNSPLHF
.	once	TRBV7-6	TRBJ2-2	TGTGCCAGCAGCATAAAAAACACCGGGGAGCTGTTTTTT	CASSIKNTGELFF
.	once	TRBV11-3	TRBJ2-4	TGTGCCAGGGGGGGTTCGGTAGTCATTCAGTACTTC	CARGGSVVIQYF
TRBD1	.	TRBV19	TRBJ1-2	TGTGCCAGTAGAATTTTACAGGGGCGGTATGGCTACACCTTC	CASRILQGRYGYTF
.	.	TRBV6-5	TRBJ1-1	TGTGCCAGCAGTTACTCGCAGGGAAGGAACACTGAAGCTTTCTTT	CASSYSQGRNTEAFF
TRBD1	.	TRBV3-1/TRBV3-2	TRBJ1-5	TGTGCCAGCAGCCTCCGCCCGACAGGGATCAATCAGCCCCAGCATTTT	CASSLRPTGINQPQHF
TRBD1	once	TRBV27	TRBJ1-2	TGTGCCAGCATGGGGACAGCCTCTAGTGGCTACACCTTC	CASMGTASSGYTF
.	.	TRBV14	TRBJ1-4	TGTGCCAGCAGTCCTCAGGGTAGAAAACTGTTTTTT	CASSPQGRKLFF
TRBD1	.	TRBV6-5	TRBJ2-7	TGTGCCAGCAGCCCGGGACAGGCCGCCTACGAGCAGTACTTC	CASSPGQAAYEQYF
.	.	TRBV11-3	TRBJ2-1	TGTGCCAGCAGAGGGCAGGAGGGGAATGAGCAGTTCTTC	CASRGQEGNEQFF
TRBD1	.	TRBV5-1	TRBJ1-4	TGCGCCAGCAGCTCGGGACAGGCACCTAATGAAAAACTGTTTTTT	CASSSGQAPNEKLFF
.	once	TRBV18	TRBJ1-5	TGTGCCAGCTCACCGGATAGGGGCATGAATCAGCCCCAGCATTTT	CASSPDRGMNQPQHF
.	.	TRBV27	TRBJ2-7	TGTGCCAGCAAGAGGGAAGGCGAGCAGTACTTC	CASKREGEQYF
.	.	TRBV3-1/TRBV3-2	TRBJ1-2	TGTGCCAGCAGCCAAGGGTTCCAGGGGACCTATGGCTACACCTTC	CASSQGFQGTYGYTF
TRBD2	.	TRBV24-1	TRBJ2-3	TGTGCCACCAGTGATTCGACTAGCGGGGGGGCTAGAGATACGCAGTATTTT	CATSDSTSGGARDTQYF
TRBD2	.	TRBV6-4	TRBJ2-1	TGTGCCAGCAGTGAGGTAGCGGGAGGCCTGTTCTCCTACAATGAGCAGTTCTTC	CASSEVAGGLFSYNEQFF
TRBD2	.	TRBV19	TRBJ2-7	TGTGCCAGTAGTCAACTGGGACTAGCGGGACTCTACGAGCAGTACTTC	CASSQLGLAGLYEQYF
TRBD1	.	TRBV6-5	TRBJ1-6	TGTGCCAGCAGTTTGAGACAGGGTAACTCACCCCTCCACTTT	CASSLRQGNSPLHF
TRBD1	.	TRBV4-2	TRBJ1-1	TGTGCCAGCAGCCAAGCCCTCTCCGGGACAGCCAACACTGAAGCTTTCTTT	CASSQALSGTANTEAFF
TRBD1	.	TRBV12-5	TRBJ2-3	TGTGCTAGTGGTTCGCCCCAGAAGACAGGGGGAGGCACAGATACGCAGTATTTT	CASGSPQKTGGGTDTQYF
TRBD2	.	TRBV7-2	TRBJ2-1	TGTGCCAGCAGCCTACGACTAGCGGTTCCCTACAATGAGCAGTTCTTC	CASSLRLAVPYNEQFF
TRBD2	once	TRBV10-3	TRBJ2-3	TGTGCCATCAGTGAGAGTGGGACTAGCGTTACCGATACGCAGTATTTT	CAISESGTSVTDTQYF
.	.	TRBV27	TRBJ1-5	TGTGCCAGCAGTTTATCACACAGTACTAGCAATCAGCCCCAGCATTTT	CASSLSHSTSNQPQHF
TRBD2	few	TRBV2	TRBJ2-3	TGTGCCAGCAGGAAGACTAGCGGGGGGGCGTACACAGATACGCAGTATTTT	CASRKTSGGAYTDTQYF
.	once	TRBV27	TRBJ1-2	TGTGCCAGCAGTATCAACAGGGCCCAGGGAATTGGCTACACCTTC	CASSINRAQGIGYTF
.	.	TRBV5-1	TRBJ1-1	TGCGCCAGCAGCTCTCAGGGAAACACTGAAGCTTTCTTT	CASSSQGNTEAFF
.	.	TRBV6-1	TRBJ2-3	TGTGCCAGCAGTGAGTCCCAAGATACGCAGTATTTT	CASSESQDTQYF
TRBD1	few	TRBV5-5	TRBJ1-1	TGTGCCAGCAGCGCAGGGGGCGTAGCTGAAGCTTTCTTT	CASSAGGVAEAFF
.	.	TRBV2	TRBJ2-3	TGTGCCAGCAGTGGAGACTTCACAGATACGCAGTATTTT	CASSGDFTDTQYF
TRBD2	.	TRBV6-5	TRBJ2-7	TGTGCCAGTTCCGGGGGGTTGGCCTACGAGCAGTACTTC	CASSGGLAYEQYF
.	.	TRBV18	TRBJ1-5	TGTGCCAGCTCAATTTCAGGGAACAATCAGCCCCAGCATTTT	CASSISGNNQPQHF
TRBD2	few	TRBV7-2	TRBJ2-1	TGTGCCAGCAGCCCAACCGGGACTAGCGCTTACAATGAGCAGTTCTTC	CASSPTGTSAYNEQFF
TRBD1	.	TRBV3-1/TRBV3-2	TRBJ2-6	TGTGCCAGCAGGTCGACGGGACAGGGAGTAACTGGGGCCAACGTCCTGACTTTC	CASRSTGQGVTGANVLTF
TRBD1	once	TRBV7-2	TRBJ2-4	TGTGCCAGCAGCCTATGGGACAGGGGGCCTCAGTACTTC	CASSLWDRGPQYF
.	.	TRBV27	TRBJ2-3	TGTGCCAGCAGTTTATCAGGGGGTAGTACAGATACGCAGTATTTT	CASSLSGGSTDTQYF
.	.	TRBV7-9	TRBJ2-5	TGTGCCAGCAGCTTAGGGTGGAGCGGGCAAGAGACCCAGTACTTC	CASSLGWSGQETQYF
TRBD1	.	TRBV25-1	TRBJ1-2	TGTGCCAGCAGCGAGGCGGGGACAGGGGGCTATGGCTACACCTTC	CASSEAGTGGYGYTF
TRBD2	.	TRBV28	TRBJ2-7	TGTGCCAGCAGCCTAGCGGGGGAGAGGTGGGAGCAGTACTTC	CASSLAGERWEQYF
TRBD2	.	TRBV9	TRBJ2-1	TGTGCCAGCAGCCCCATGGGACTAGCGGGGGATAAATTCTTC	CASSPMGLAGDKFF
.	.	TRBV5-4	TRBJ2-2	TGTGCCAGCAGCTTGGACCCTCCCGAGACCGGGGAGCTGTTTTTT	CASSLDPPETGELFF
TRBD1	.	TRBV5-1	TRBJ2-1	TGCGCCAGCAGCTTCACCACAGGGGGCTCGAATGAGCAGTTCTTC	CASSFTTGGSNEQFF
.	.	TRBV2	TRBJ2-7	TGTGCCAGCAGTATGCCGGGAGAGGGCTACGAGCAGTACTTC	CASSMPGEGYEQYF